This T cell receptor beta chain was documented in a study of vaccination and CD4 T cells after COVID-19. In the study overall: In culture, cells were exposed to overlapping spike peptides from SARS-CoV-2, HCoV-NL63, HCoV-OC43 and HCoV-229E. The study's findings and limits: The median number of SARS-CoV-2-reactive clonotypes increased from 21 to 38, a change that did not reach significance.

The Oncomine TCR Beta short-read assay was applied to DNA of cultured CD4+ T cells. TCRdb independently ran MiXCR on the PCR reads; one entry per CDR3 protein. Of some 14,000 distinct CDR3 sequences in the sample, 60% to 70% were seen once. As for this clonotype: Its antigen remains unknown.

V was cut by 4 bases and J by 3 bases, with 10 bases left in between. The CDR3 extends over 14 amino acids. Regarding treatment: roughly 11-day PBMC culture with coronavirus spike peptide pools or control peptides (ViraFEST assay). With approximately nine days of culture completed, CD4+ T cells were isolated by negative selection. The specimen sequenced was CD4+ T cells from blood, cultured in vitro. This TCR was recovered from a human donor who had recovered from COVID-19. V is TRBV12-3 or TRBV12-4 and J is TRBJ1-5, with D hard to call. CDR3 in amino acids: CASSYTGDNQPQHF. Here the CDR3 DNA reads TGTGCCAGCAGTTATACGGGAGACAATCAGCCCCAGCATTTT.